This T cell receptor beta chain is drawn from a study of shared clonotypes between healthy human individuals. A note on this clone: Its target is unknown. Different DNA sequences within this sample yield the same CDR3.

It was around 220 ng DNA, 25,000 to 35,000 T cell genomes, that sorted-subset replicate PCRs used. Method: immunoSEQ multiplex PCR; TCRdb's copy keeps in-frame clones and lacks some. The repertoire holds around 690,000 clones, with about 92% as singletons. Points from the study as a whole: Between several donors, naive CD4 clonotypes were shared at a level of around 5.2%. An expected dependence of interdonor clonotype sharing on sequencing depth was noted.

The TCR originated in a man in his late teens or twenties in good health. Some clones in this sample may be carry-over from other donors' samples. The sequenced sample was memory CD8+ T cells from PBMCs. Stated subset: CD45RO+ cells pooled with CCR7-negative TemRA cells.

The CDR3 bases are TGTGCCAGCAGTCCAGGCGCGGAAGCTTTCTTT. Its protein product is CASSPGAEAFF. The genes are TRBV28 and TRBJ1-1; D not resolved. Trimming removed 5 bases at V and 8 bases at J, with 9 bases between. Germline assignment: CDR1 MDHEN and CDR2 SYDVKM. This CDR3 region has 11 residues.